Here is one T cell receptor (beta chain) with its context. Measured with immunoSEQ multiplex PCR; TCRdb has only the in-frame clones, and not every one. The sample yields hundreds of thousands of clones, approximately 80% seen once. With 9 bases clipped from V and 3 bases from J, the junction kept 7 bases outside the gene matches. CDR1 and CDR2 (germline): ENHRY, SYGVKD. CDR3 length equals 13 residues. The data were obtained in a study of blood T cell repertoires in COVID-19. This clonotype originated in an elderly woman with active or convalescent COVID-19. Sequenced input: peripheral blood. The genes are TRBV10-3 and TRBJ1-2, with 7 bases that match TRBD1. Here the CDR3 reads CAIDPGTDYGYTF. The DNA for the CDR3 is TGTGCCATAGATCCCGGGACAGACTATGGCTACACCTTC.